The T cell receptor (beta chain) described here comes from a study of T cell responses to AZD1222 COVID-19 vaccine. Whole-study results and caveats: No day 14 peak samples; only post-peak repertoires were characterized. Donor demographics were predominantly white British with a female majority; clonal diversity may be underestimated.

The protocol was immunoSEQ multiplex PCR, while the TCRdb copy is restricted to in-frame clones and leaves out a portion. Among 150,000 or so clones listed, around nine tenths were seen once. Trimming left V 6 bases short and J 2 bases short, with 5 bases between. The CDR3 sequence is 12 residues long. CDR1 is MNHEY, CDR2 SVGAGI, per germline. The count of this clone is one. The antigen is undetermined. The rearrangement joins TRBV6-5 to TRBJ1-5; no firm D call. The sample here was peripheral blood, taken on day 0 of AZD1222 vaccination. The sequence was obtained from an adult in good health. CDR3 coding DNA: TGTGCCAGCAGGGCGGGCAATCAGCCCCAGCATTTT. Amino acids: CASRAGNQPQHF.